This entry lists 18 T cell receptor beta chains sequenced from one sample in a study of cytomegalovirus exposure and HLA in healthy donors. 60 Vbeta and 13 Jbeta primers were used in PCR. Measured with immunoSEQ multiplex PCR; TCRdb has only the in-frame clones, and not every one. Here the sample spans approximately 190,000 clones, 81% being singletons. The source material was PBMCs. The receptor set was obtained from a man aged 40-49 years in good health and CMV-seropositive.

This chain connects TRBV7-9 to TRBJ1-2; D is possibly TRBD1 (5 bases). Trimming took off 3 bases at V and 6 bases at J, with 11 bases between the two ends. Germline V gives CDR1 SEHNR, CDR2 FQNEAQ (reference sequence). The CDR3 is 13 amino acids. DNA for the CDR3: TGTGCCAGCAGCTTCAGGGCAGGCCATGGCTACACCTTC. Translation: CASSFRAGHGYTF.

This clone was seen a single time. The chain combines TRBV10-3 with TRBJ2-1, with D tentatively TRBD2 (5 bases). The CDR3 is made up of 15 amino acids. The germline V and J ends were trimmed by 0 bases and 5 bases, with 11 bases remaining between them. The germline CDR1 and CDR2 sequences are ENHRY and SYGVKD. Written as DNA, the CDR3 is TGTGCCATCAGTGAGTCTTCGACGGGGAACAATGAGCAGTTCTTC. Translation: CAISESSTGNNEQFF.

The CDR3 loop reads CAWNPSGRVLGEQYF. CDR3 nucleotides: TGTGCCTGGAATCCTAGCGGGAGGGTTTTGGGCGAGCAGTACTTC. V and J are TRBV30 and TRBJ2-7; 12 nucleotides align to TRBD2. Trimming took 4 bases from V and 6 from J; bases not matched to a gene: 10. Germline CDR1 and CDR2: GTSNPN and SVGIG (reference sequence). The CDR3 sequence is 15 residues long.

The chain's CDR3 is CSVEEIETEAFF. The CDR3 bases are TGCAGCGTTGAAGAAATTGAGACTGAAGCTTTCTTT. This chain connects TRBV29-1 to TRBJ1-1; D remains unclear. Germline V lookup: CDR1 SQVTM, CDR2 ANQGSEA. The ends were cut back, 0 bases at V and 5 bases at J, with 7 bases in the middle. The length of the CDR3 is 12 residues.

The chain has TRBV7-9 and TRBJ1-4; tentative D call: TRBD1 (6 bases). Germline CDR1 reads SEHNR; CDR2 reads FQNEAQ (reference sequence). This CDR3 has 15 amino acids. Trimming cost V 4 bases and J 10 bases, with 19 bases left between them. CDR3 in amino acids: CASSSWDTHPGKLFF. The CDR3 DNA reads TGTGCCAGCAGCTCATGGGACACCCACCCTGGAAAACTGTTTTTT.

In its sample, this clone was seen a few times. V is TRBV28 and J is TRBJ1-1; D unresolved. Trimming cost V 3 bases and J 0 bases, with 8 bases left between them. The germline gives CDR1 MDHEN, CDR2 SYDVKM. The CDR3 covers 14 residues. DNA of the CDR3: TGTGCCAGCAGTTTTGGGCAGATGAACACTGAAGCTTTCTTT. It codes for CASSFGQMNTEAFF.

The chain uses TRBV28 and TRBJ2-6, with 8 bases identical to TRBD1. The CDR3 has 21 residues. CDR1 and CDR2 from the germline V gene are MDHEN and SYDVKM. The V segment lost 5 bases and the J segment 1 base; nucleotides outside the gene matches: 19. CDR3 sequence (DNA): TGTGCCAGCAGTCCATACTACCGGGACAGGAGAGACGAGTCTGGGGCCAACGTCCTGACTTTC. Translating gives CASSPYYRDRRDESGANVLTF. Full variable domain (outside the CDR3, taken from reference TRBV28 and TRBJ2-6): DVKVTQSSRYLVKRTGEKVFLECVQDMDHENMFWYRQDPGLGLRLIYFSYDVKMKEKGDIPEGYSVSREKKERFSLILESASTNQTSMYLCASSPYYRDRRDESGANVLTFGAGSRLTVL.

This clone has only one observation. This chain joins TRBV21-1 and TRBJ2-1; the table names TRBD1, a call not compared with the DNA. TRBV21-1 is flagged as a pseudogene. The CDR3 extends over 12 amino acids. CDR3 sequence: CASGPPTCEQFF. CDR3 bases: TGTGCCAGCGGGCCCCCGACATGCGAGCAGTTCTTC.

The gene calls are TRBV5-6 and TRBJ2-5; D is uncertain. The DNA matches TRBJ2-7 better at its end, which makes the J call doubtful. The CDR3 is 15 residues long. Per the germline V gene, CDR1 is SGHDT and CDR2 is YYEEEE. CDR3 bases: TGTGCCAGCAGCTTGGCCGTGACACAAGTTTACGAGCAGTACTTC. Residues: CASSLAVTQVYEQYF.

CDR3 sequence (DNA): TGTGCCAGCAGCCAAATGCAGCGTACGCAGTATTTT. Translating gives CASSQMQRTQYF. The chain recombines TRBV28 with TRBJ2-3; no reliable D call. There are 12 residues in the CDR3. CDR1 MDHEN and CDR2 SYDVKM come from the germline V gene. Trimming cost V 6 bases and J 8 bases, with 12 bases left between them.

This sequence joins TRBV11-2 and TRBJ1-4; the D is unclear. V dropped 1 base and J dropped 7 bases, with 10 bases sitting between them. Germline V lookup: CDR1 SGHAT, CDR2 FQNNGV. The CDR3 sequence is 14 residues long. The CDR3 here is CASSLVPGGEKLFF. The DNA of the CDR3 is TGTGCCAGCAGCTTAGTCCCCGGTGGTGAAAAACTGTTTTTT.

This clone was found a few times. The chain carries TRBV15 and TRBJ2-7; the match to TRBD2 covers 11 bases. Germline lookup yields CDR1 LNHNV and CDR2 YYDKDF (reference sequence). The CDR3 has 17 amino acids. Germline trimming cut 4 bases from V and 2 bases from J; bases unmatched to any gene: 10. The chain's CDR3 is CATSTYFLAGGTYEQYF. DNA for the CDR3: TGTGCCACCAGCACATATTTCCTAGCGGGAGGAACCTACGAGCAGTACTTC. Full variable domain (remainder filled in from reference TRBV15 and TRBJ2-7): DAMVIQNPRYQVTQFGKPVTLSCSQTLNHNVMYWYQQKSSQAPKLLFHYYDKDFNNEADTPDNFQSRRPNTSFCFLDIRSPGLGDTAMYLCATSTYFLAGGTYEQYFGPGTRLTVT.

The rearrangement joins TRBV20-1 to TRBJ1-2; a weak D match, TRBD1 (6 bases). V lost 5 bases and J lost 8, with 12 bases in between. This CDR3 spans 11 amino acids. Germline V CDR1 and CDR2: DFQATT, SNEGSKA (reference sequence). CDR3 residues: CSASYREGYTF. The CDR3 DNA reads as TGCAGTGCTTCCTACAGGGAAGGCTACACCTTC.

This clone showed up just a few times. V is TRBV6-1 and J is TRBJ1-1; D is perhaps TRBD1 (5 bases). From germline, CDR1 is MNHNS and CDR2 SASEGT. The V gene lost 8 bases and the J gene lost 1 base, with 14 bases spanning the gap. The CDR3 loop spans 14 amino acids. The CDR3 reads CASDPRVKNTEAFF. Written as DNA, the CDR3 is TGTGCCAGCGATCCCAGGGTAAAGAACACTGAAGCTTTCTTT.

This chain uses TRBV15 with TRBJ1-5, with D perhaps TRBD1 (6 bases). Trimming shortened V by 5 bases and J by 4 bases, and 12 bases separated the two germline ends. Germline V CDR1 and CDR2: LNHNV, YYDKDF (reference sequence). The CDR3 spans 14 residues. CDR3 DNA: TGTGCCACCAGCCTCCGAGGGGGTAATCAGCCCCAGCATTTT. Its protein is CATSLRGGNQPQHF.

This clone was detected only a few times. The V gene is TRBV5-1, the J gene TRBJ2-5, with TRBD2 matching 9 bases. Germline CDR1 SGHRS, CDR2 YFSETQ. Unmatched junction bases numbered 7, after V lost 1 base and J lost 0 bases. The CDR3 runs 17 residues. The chain's CDR3 is CASSLWVAGDNQETQYF. CDR3 coding DNA: TGCGCCAGCAGCTTGTGGGTAGCGGGAGATAACCAAGAGACCCAGTACTTC. Full variable domain (missing parts from reference TRBV5-1 and TRBJ2-5): KAGVTQTPRYLIKTRGQQVTLSCSPISGHRSVSWYQQTPGQGLQFLFEYFSETQRNKGNFPGRFSGRQFSNSRSEMNVSTLELGDSALYLCASSLWVAGDNQETQYFGPGTRLLVL.

The chain joins TRBV7-9 to TRBJ2-2; 9 bases agree with TRBD2. The CDR3 consists of 15 residues. Germline CDR1 and CDR2: SEHNR and FQNEAQ (reference sequence). The junction had 11 bases not matched to a gene; V was cut back by 3 bases and J by 12 bases. CDR3 in DNA: TGTGCCAGCAGCTTTGGTAGCGGGAGCGGGGAAAAGCTGTTTTTT. Its translation is CASSFGSGSGEKLFF.

This chain connects TRBV5-1 to TRBJ2-3; TRBD2 might be the D (6 bases). Germline CDR1 is SGHRS and CDR2 is YFSETQ. V was cut by 0 bases and J by 3 bases, with 8 bases left in between. This CDR3 has 14 amino acids. CDR3 sequence reads: CASSLGGRTDTQYF. For the CDR3, the DNA is TGCGCCAGCAGCTTGGGAGGGAGGACAGATACGCAGTATTTT. Full variable domain (remainder filled in from reference TRBV5-1 and TRBJ2-3): KAGVTQTPRYLIKTRGQQVTLSCSPISGHRSVSWYQQTPGQGLQFLFEYFSETQRNKGNFPGRFSGRQFSNSRSEMNVSTLELGDSALYLCASSLGGRTDTQYFGPGTRLTVL.